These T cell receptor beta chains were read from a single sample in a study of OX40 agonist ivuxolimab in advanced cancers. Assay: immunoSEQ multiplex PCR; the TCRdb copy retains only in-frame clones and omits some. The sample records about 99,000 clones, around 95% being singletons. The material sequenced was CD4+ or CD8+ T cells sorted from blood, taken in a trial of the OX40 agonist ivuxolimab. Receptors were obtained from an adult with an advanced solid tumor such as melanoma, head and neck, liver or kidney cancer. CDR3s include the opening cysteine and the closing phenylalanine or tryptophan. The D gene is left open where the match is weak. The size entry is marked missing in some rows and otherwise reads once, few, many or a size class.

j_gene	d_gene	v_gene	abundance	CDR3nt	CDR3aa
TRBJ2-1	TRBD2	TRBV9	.	TGTGCCAGCAGCTCTAGCGGTAGGGAGCAGTTCTTC	CASSSSGREQFF
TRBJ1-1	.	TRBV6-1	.	TGTGCCAGCCCTGATCGGGAGAACACTGAAGCTTTCTTT	CASPDRENTEAFF
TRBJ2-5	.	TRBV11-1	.	TGTGCCAGCAGCTTAGACTCGTACCAAGAGACCCAGTACTTC	CASSLDSYQETQYF
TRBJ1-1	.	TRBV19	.	TGTGCCAGTAGTATCGTGGGGGAAGCCGCTGAAGCTTTCTTT	CASSIVGEAAEAFF
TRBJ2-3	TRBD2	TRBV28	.	TGTGCCAGCAGTTATCTAGCGGGGGTGGATACGCAGTATTTT	CASSYLAGVDTQYF
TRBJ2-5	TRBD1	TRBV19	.	TGTGCCAGTAGTGTCTGGACAGGGGGCCAAGAGACCCAGTACTTC	CASSVWTGGQETQYF
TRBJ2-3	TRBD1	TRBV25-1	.	TGTGCCAGCAGTGAATATGGGGACAGGGACGCAGATACGCAGTATTTT	CASSEYGDRDADTQYF
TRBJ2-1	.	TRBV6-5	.	TGTGCCAGCAGTTACTCAGGGCAGGGACACAACGATGAGCAGTTCTTC	CASSYSGQGHNDEQFF
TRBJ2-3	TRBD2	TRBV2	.	TGTGCCAGCAGTGAACTGAAGGGGAGGGGCACAGATACGCAGTATTTT	CASSELKGRGTDTQYF
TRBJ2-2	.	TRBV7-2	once	TGTGCCAGCAGCTTAGCAACGGGGGCCGGGGAGCTGTTTTTT	CASSLATGAGELFF
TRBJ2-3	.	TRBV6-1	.	TGTGCCAGCAGTGAACATTGGGTGAACACAGATACGCAGTATTTT	CASSEHWVNTDTQYF
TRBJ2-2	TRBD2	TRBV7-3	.	TGTGCCAGCAGCCGGACTAGCGGGAGGGCCGAGGACACCGGGGAGCTGTTTTTT	CASSRTSGRAEDTGELFF
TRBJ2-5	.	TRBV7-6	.	TGTGCCAGCAGCTTAGGAGGTGGGTGGTCCGAAGAGACCCAGTACTTC	CASSLGGGWSEETQYF
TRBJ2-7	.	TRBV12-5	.	TGTGCTAGTGGTTGGACCAGTGACACCTACGAGCAGTACTTC	CASGWTSDTYEQYF
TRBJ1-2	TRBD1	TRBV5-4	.	TGTGCCAGCAGCTTTTCGGCCGGGACAGGGCACCCGACTATGGGCTACACCTTC	CASSFSAGTGHPTMGYTF
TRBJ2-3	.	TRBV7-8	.	TGTGCCAGCAGCTTAGGTAGCGGAAACACAGATACGCAGTATTTT	CASSLGSGNTDTQYF
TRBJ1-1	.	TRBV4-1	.	TGCGCCAGCAGCCAAGATCCGCCAGGTACTCGAACGAACACTGAAGCTTTCTTT	CASSQDPPGTRTNTEAFF
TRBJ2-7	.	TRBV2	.	TGTGCCAGCAGAGGACAGAACCTCTACGAGCAGTACTTC	CASRGQNLYEQYF
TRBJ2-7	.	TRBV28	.	TGTGCCATCCAGTTTAGGACCGAGCACTCCTACGAGCAGTACTTC	CAIQFRTEHSYEQYF
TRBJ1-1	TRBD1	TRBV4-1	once	TGCGCCAGCAGCCGACGACAGGGGCAGAACACTGAAGCTTTCTTT	CASSRRQGQNTEAFF
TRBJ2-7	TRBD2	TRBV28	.	TGTGCCAGCAGTACGGACGGGGGGGCAAAGCTCGAGCAGTACTTC	CASSTDGGAKLEQYF
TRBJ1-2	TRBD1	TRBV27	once	TGTGCCAGCAGTTCGACAGGGACCAGGTACGGCTACACCTTC	CASSSTGTRYGYTF
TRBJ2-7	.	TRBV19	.	TGTGCCAGTAGCGGAACGGGACAACACTACGAGCAGTACTTC	CASSGTGQHYEQYF
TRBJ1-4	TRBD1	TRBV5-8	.	TGTGCCAGCAGCTTTTGGACAGGGGGGAAGGAAAAACTGTTTTTT	CASSFWTGGKEKLFF
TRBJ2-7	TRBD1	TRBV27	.	TGTGCCAGCAGTTTCCAGGGGGCAAGGAACGAGCAGTACTTC	CASSFQGARNEQYF
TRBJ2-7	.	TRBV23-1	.	TGCGCCAGCAGCCTCCCTTATAGACTAACCCCCGTCGACGAGCAGTACTTC	CASSLPYRLTPVDEQYF
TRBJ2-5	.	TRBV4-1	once	TGCGCCAGCAGCCAAGAAGAGCGCTACGGGATGGAGACCCAGTACTTC	CASSQEERYGMETQYF
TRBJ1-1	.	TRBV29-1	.	TGCAGCGTTGACCCGACAGGTGCCACTGAAGCTTTCTTT	CSVDPTGATEAFF
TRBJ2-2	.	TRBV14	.	TGTGCCAGCAGCCAGATCTGGCCCGGGGAGCTGTTTTTT	CASSQIWPGELFF
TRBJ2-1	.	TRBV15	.	TGTGCCACCAGCAGAGGCAGGGAGGATGAGCAGTTCTTC	CATSRGREDEQFF
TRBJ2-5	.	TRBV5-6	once	TGTGCCAGCAGCTTGGTGGGGGCGGGAGAGACCCAGTACTTC	CASSLVGAGETQYF
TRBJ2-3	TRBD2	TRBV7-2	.	TGTGCCAGCAGCTGGGGCGCTAGCGGTACAGATACGCAGTATTTT	CASSWGASGTDTQYF
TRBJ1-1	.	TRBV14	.	TGTGCCAGCAGCCAAGACCCCCTGCGGAACACTGAAGCTTTCTTT	CASSQDPLRNTEAFF
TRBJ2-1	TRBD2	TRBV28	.	TGTGCCAGCAGTTCCATTAGCGGGGGGACCTACAATGAGCAGTTCTTC	CASSSISGGTYNEQFF
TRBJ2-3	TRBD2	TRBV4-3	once	TGCGCCAGCAGCCAGAGAATCGGGACTAGCGGTCTCACAGATACGCAGTATTTT	CASSQRIGTSGLTDTQYF
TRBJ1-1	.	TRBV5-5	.	TGTGCCAGCAGCTTGTTCGATGAAATCTCTGAAGCTTTCTTT	CASSLFDEISEAFF
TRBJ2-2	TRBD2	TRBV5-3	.	TGTGCCAGAAGCTTGGCACTAGCGGGAGGGCCGGCCGGGGAGCTGTTTTTT	CARSLALAGGPAGELFF
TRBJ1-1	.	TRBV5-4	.	TGTGCCAGCAGCGGCTCGATGAACACTGAAGCTTTCTTT	CASSGSMNTEAFF
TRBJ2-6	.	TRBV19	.	TGTGCCAGTAGTATCGGCAGGGTCGCTGGGGCCAACGTCCTGACTTTC	CASSIGRVAGANVLTF
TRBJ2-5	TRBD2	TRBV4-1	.	TGCGCCAGCAGCCGGCTTGGGACTAGCCAAGAGACCCAGTACTTC	CASSRLGTSQETQYF
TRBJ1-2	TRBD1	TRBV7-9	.	TGTGCCAGCAGCTCACTTCCGGGACAGGCTACTAACTATGGCTACACCTTC	CASSSLPGQATNYGYTF
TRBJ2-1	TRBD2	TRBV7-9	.	TGTGCCAGCAGGCCTACACTAGCGGGGGGACCGAGCTCCTACAATGAGCAGTTCTTC	CASRPTLAGGPSSYNEQFF
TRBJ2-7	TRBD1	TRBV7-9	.	TGTGCCAGCAGCCCCCGGGACAGGGCGACCTACGAGCAGTACTTC	CASSPRDRATYEQYF
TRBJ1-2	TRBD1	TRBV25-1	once	TGTGCCAGCAGTGTGGGAGGGGGCGGGAACGGCTACACCTTC	CASSVGGGGNGYTF
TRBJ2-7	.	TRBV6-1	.	TGTGCCAGCAGTGAAGCGGGGATTGTCTACGAGCAGTACTTC	CASSEAGIVYEQYF
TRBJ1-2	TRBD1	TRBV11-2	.	TGTGCCAGCAGCTCACCCGACAGGGAGAGCTATGGCTACACCTTC	CASSSPDRESYGYTF
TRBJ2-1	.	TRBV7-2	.	TGTGCCAGCAGCTTGGTTGACTGGACCAATGAGCAGTTCTTC	CASSLVDWTNEQFF
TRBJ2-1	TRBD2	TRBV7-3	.	TGTGCCAGCAGCTCGGGACTAGCGGGAGATGAGCAGTTCTTC	CASSSGLAGDEQFF
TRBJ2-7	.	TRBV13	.	TGTGCCAGCAGCTCATCGGGATCCTCCTACGAGCAGTACTTC	CASSSSGSSYEQYF
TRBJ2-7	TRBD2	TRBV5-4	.	TGTGCCAGCAGCTGGGGAGGGAGAGAGCAGTACTTC	CASSWGGREQYF